This T cell receptor beta chain was documented in a study of molecular identifiers for immune sequencing clone quantification. Study-wide background: Replicate runs used RNA from about 20,000 or 100,000 naive CD8 cells, which was split five ways into aliquots, and four of those aliquots were then sequenced.

This clonotype showed up many times. Its target is unknown. Study observations and caveats: Highly expanded clone sizes could be underestimated by identical TCR molecules that share a barcode. Detectable among about a million naive cells, according to reports, was Jurkat TCR RNA spiked in from one cell.

The CDR3 covers 15 residues. Per the germline V gene, CDR1 is SEHNR and CDR2 is FQNEAQ (reference sequence). V trimming: 5 bases; J trimming: 7 bases; junction bases outside the gene matches: 11. TCRdb analysed the PCR reads with MiXCR anew, one entry per CDR3 protein. The data show some 650,000 distinct CDR3 sequences, with about 20% seen just once and roughly 0.9% held by the top ten. This TCR was sampled from a human donor in good health. Some libraries in this study had Jurkat cell RNA spiked in. The chain couples TRBV7-9 to TRBJ1-5; 7 nucleotides line up with TRBD1. The sequencing sample was made of naive CD8+ T cells from blood, with Jurkat cell RNA spiked in. The subset: FACS-sorted CD8+CD4-CCR7+CD45RA+ naive T cells. As DNA, the CDR3 is TGTGCCAGCAGCAGAACGACAGGGATCGTGCAGCCCCAGCATTTT. This gives the protein CASSRTTGIVQPQHF.